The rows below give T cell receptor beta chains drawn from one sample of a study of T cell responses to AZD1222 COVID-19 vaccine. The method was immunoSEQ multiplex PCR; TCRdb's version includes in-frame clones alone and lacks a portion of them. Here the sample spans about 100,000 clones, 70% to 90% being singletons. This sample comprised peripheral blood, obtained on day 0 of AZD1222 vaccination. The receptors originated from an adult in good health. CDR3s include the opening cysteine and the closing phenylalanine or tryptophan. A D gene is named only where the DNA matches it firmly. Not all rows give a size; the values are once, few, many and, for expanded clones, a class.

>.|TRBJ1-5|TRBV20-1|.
CSASFLGRGNQPQHF
TGCAGTGCTAGTTTTCTAGGGAGGGGCAATCAGCCCCAGCATTTT
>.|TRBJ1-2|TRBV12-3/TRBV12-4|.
CASSLAPTHGYTF
TGTGCCAGCAGCCTTGCACCGACCCATGGCTACACCTTC
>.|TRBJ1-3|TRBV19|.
CASNWQGRGNTIYF
TGTGCCAGTAATTGGCAGGGAAGAGGAAACACCATATATTTT
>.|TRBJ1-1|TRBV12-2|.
CASRLAPETSTGGDTEAFF
TGTGCAAGTCGCTTAGCTCCCGAGACATCGACAGGGGGGGACACTGAAGCTTTCTTT
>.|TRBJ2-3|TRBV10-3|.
CAISLDRNTDTQYF
TGTGCCATCAGTCTAGACAGGAACACAGATACGCAGTATTTT
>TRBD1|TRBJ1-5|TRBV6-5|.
CASTDPRQGGQPQHF
TGTGCCAGCACGGACCCGAGACAGGGCGGTCAGCCCCAGCATTTT
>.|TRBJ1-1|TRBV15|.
CATSREGDIAEAFF
TGTGCCACCAGCAGAGAGGGGGATATCGCTGAAGCTTTCTTT
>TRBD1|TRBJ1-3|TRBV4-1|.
CASSQGGQISGNTIYF
TGCGCCAGCAGCCAAGGGGGACAGATCTCTGGAAACACCATATATTTT
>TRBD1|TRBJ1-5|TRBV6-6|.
CASSEGQGNQPQHF
TGTGCCAGCAGTGAGGGACAGGGCAATCAGCCCCAGCATTTT
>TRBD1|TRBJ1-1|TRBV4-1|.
CASSQGQGVLWDTEAFF
TGCGCCAGCAGCCAAGGGCAGGGGGTCCTATGGGACACTGAAGCTTTCTTT
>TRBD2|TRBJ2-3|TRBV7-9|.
CASSRGTSGPTDTQYF
TGTGCCAGCAGCCGGGGGACTAGCGGGCCTACAGATACGCAGTATTTT
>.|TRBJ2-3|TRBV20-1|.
CSASIRTPSTDTQYF
TGCAGTGCTAGTATAAGGACGCCTAGCACAGATACGCAGTATTTT
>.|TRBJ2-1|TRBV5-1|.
CASSLSYSSYNEQFF
TGCGCCAGCAGCTTGTCTTACAGCTCCTACAATGAGCAGTTCTTC
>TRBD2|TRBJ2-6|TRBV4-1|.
CASSQVTGLAGAGANVLTF
TGCGCCAGCAGCCAAGTAACGGGACTAGCGGGAGCTGGGGCCAACGTCCTGACTTTC
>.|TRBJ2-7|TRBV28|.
CASSLDGSGHGSYEQYF
TGTGCCAGCAGTTTGGACGGCTCAGGGCATGGCTCCTACGAGCAGTACTTC
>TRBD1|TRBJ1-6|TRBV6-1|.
CASSELVGQGNSPLHF
TGTGCCAGCAGTGAATTGGTGGGACAGGGTAATTCACCCCTCCACTTT
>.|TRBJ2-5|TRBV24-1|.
CATSDTPGALQETQYF
TGTGCCACCAGTGATACTCCCGGGGCCCTACAAGAGACCCAGTACTTC
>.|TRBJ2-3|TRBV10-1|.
CASSGRLTDTQYF
TGCGCCAGCAGTGGCAGACTCACAGATACGCAGTATTTT
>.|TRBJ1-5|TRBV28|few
CASSLGVMGQNQPQHF
TGTGCCAGCAGTTTAGGAGTCATGGGGCAAAATCAGCCCCAGCATTTT
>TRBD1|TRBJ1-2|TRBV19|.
CASSIARGDGYTF
TGTGCCAGTAGTATTGCCAGGGGGGACGGCTACACCTTC
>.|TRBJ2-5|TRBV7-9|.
CASSLAGTARETQYF
TGTGCCAGCAGCTTGGCGGGAACCGCGAGGGAGACCCAGTACTTC
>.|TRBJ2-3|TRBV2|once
CASSGDGSTDTQYF
TGTGCCAGCAGTGGGGACGGTTCCACAGATACGCAGTATTTT
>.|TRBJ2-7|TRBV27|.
CASSLGPGPYEQYF
TGTGCCAGCAGTTTAGGTCCAGGGCCCTACGAGCAGTACTTC
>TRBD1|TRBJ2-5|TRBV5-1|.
CASSPATGVGETQYF
TGCGCCAGCAGCCCTGCGACAGGGGTAGGGGAGACCCAGTACTTC
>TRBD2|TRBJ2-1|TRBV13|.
CASSLASGLAVYNEQFF
TGTGCCAGCAGCTTGGCTTCGGGACTAGCGGTCTACAATGAGCAGTTCTTC
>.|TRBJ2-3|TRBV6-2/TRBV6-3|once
CASSLGGLNTQYF
TGTGCCAGCAGTTTAGGGGGACTTAATACGCAGTATTTT
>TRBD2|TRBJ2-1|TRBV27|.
CASSLWGLAGVGSYNEQFF
TGTGCCAGCAGTTTATGGGGACTAGCGGGAGTGGGTTCCTACAATGAGCAGTTCTTC
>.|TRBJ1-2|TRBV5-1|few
CASSWSQNYGYTF
TGCGCCAGCAGTTGGTCCCAGAACTATGGCTACACCTTC
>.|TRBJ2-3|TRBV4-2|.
CASSQERADTQYF
TGTGCCAGCAGCCAAGAAAGGGCAGATACGCAGTATTTT
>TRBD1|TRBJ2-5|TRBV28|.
CASSLRQGVPETQYF
TGTGCCAGCAGTTTGCGGCAGGGGGTACCAGAGACCCAGTACTTC
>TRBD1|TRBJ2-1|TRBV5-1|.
CASSLGSGTGGEQFF
TGCGCCAGCAGCTTGGGGTCCGGGACAGGGGGTGAGCAGTTCTTC
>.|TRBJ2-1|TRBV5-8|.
CASSLAYEQFF
TGTGCCAGCAGCTTGGCTTACGAGCAGTTCTTC
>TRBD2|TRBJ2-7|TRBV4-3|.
CASSQGGLAGVAEQYF
TGCGCCAGCAGCCAAGGGGGGCTAGCGGGAGTTGCCGAGCAGTACTTC
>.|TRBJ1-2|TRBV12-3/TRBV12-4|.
CASTKIKGYGYTF
TGTGCCAGCACCAAAATTAAGGGCTATGGCTACACCTTC
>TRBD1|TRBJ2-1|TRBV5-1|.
CASSPITGGYNEQFF
TGCGCCAGCAGCCCGATCACAGGGGGCTACAATGAGCAGTTCTTC
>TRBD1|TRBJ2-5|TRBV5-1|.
CASSSPQGQETQYF
TGCGCCAGCAGCTCACCTCAGGGACAGGAGACCCAGTACTTC
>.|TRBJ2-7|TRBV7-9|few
CASSFQPAYEQYF
TGTGCCAGCAGCTTCCAACCAGCCTACGAGCAGTACTTC
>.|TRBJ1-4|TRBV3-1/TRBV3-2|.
CASSQDRPEKLFF
TGTGCCAGCAGCCAAGATAGACCCGAAAAACTGTTTTTT
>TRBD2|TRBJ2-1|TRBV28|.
CASSFGLAGGGRGAFF
TGTGCCAGCAGTTTCGGCCTAGCGGGAGGAGGACGGGGGGCGTTCTTC
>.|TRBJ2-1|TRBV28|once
CASRETAPYNEQFF
TGTGCCAGCAGAGAGACAGCTCCCTACAATGAGCAGTTCTTC
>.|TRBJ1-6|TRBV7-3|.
CASSRSGGNSPLHF
TGTGCCAGCAGCCGTAGCGGTGGAAATTCACCCCTCCACTTT